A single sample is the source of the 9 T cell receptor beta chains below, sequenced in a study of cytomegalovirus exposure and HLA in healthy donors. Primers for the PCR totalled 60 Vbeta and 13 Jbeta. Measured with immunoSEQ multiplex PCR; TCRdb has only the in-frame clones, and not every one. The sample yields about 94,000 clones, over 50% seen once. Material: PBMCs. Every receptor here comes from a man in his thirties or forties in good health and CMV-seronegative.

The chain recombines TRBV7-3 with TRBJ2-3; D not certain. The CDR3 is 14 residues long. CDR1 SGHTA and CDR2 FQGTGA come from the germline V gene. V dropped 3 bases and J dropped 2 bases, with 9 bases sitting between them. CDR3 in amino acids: CASSFRRPTDTQYF. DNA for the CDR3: TGTGCCAGCAGCTTTCGGAGACCCACAGATACGCAGTATTTT.

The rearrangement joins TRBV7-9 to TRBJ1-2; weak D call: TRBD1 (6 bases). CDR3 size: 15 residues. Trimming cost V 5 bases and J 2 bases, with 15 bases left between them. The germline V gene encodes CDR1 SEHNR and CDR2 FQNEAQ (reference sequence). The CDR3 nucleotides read TGTGCCAGCAGCGCAACTGGACAGTTGAACTATGGCTACACCTTC. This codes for CASSATGQLNYGYTF.

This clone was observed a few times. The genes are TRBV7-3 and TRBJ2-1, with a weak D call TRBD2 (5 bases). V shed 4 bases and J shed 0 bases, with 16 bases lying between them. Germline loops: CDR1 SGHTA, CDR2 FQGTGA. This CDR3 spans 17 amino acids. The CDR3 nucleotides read TGTGCCAGCAGCTCGATCGCGGGCAAGAGCTCCTACAATGAGCAGTTCTTC. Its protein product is CASSSIAGKSSYNEQFF.

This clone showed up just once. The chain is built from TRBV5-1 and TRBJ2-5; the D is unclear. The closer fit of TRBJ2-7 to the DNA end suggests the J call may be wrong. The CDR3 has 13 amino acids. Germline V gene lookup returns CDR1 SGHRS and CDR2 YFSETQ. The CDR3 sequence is CASSPFQPIEQYF. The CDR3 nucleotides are TGCGCCAGCAGCCCCTTTCAACCGATCGAGCAGTACTTC.

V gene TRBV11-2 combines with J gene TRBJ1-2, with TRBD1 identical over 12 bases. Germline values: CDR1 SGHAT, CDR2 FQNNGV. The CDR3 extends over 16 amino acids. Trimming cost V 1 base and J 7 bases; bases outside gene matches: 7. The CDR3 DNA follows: TGTGCCAGCAGCTTAGGGGACAGGGGGCCACGGGGTGGCTACACCTTC. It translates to CASSLGDRGPRGGYTF.

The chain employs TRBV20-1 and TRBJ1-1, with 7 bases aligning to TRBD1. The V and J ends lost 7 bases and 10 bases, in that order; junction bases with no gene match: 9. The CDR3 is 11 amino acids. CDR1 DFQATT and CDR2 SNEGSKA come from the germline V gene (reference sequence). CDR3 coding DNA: TGCAGTGTTGGACAGGAGGCTGGAGCTTTCTTT. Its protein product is CSVGQEAGAFF.

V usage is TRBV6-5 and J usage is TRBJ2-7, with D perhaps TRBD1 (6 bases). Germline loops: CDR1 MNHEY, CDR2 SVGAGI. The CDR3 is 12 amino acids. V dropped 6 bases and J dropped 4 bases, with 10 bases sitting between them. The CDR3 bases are TGTGCCAGCAGGGACAGTTCGTACGAGCAGTACTTC. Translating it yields CASRDSSYEQYF.

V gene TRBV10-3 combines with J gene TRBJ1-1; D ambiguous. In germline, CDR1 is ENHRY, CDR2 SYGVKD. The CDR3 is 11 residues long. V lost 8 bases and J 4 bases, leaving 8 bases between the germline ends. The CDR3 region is CAISRSTEAFF. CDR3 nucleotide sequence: TGTGCCATCTCAAGGAGCACTGAAGCTTTCTTT.

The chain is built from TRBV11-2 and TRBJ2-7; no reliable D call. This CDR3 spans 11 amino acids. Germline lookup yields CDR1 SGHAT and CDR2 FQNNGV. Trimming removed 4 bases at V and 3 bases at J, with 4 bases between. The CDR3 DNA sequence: TGTGCCAGCAGCTCCTACTACGAGCAGTACTTC. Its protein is CASSSYYEQYF.